Presented here are 4 T cell receptor beta chains from one specimen sequenced in a study of blood T cell repertoires in COVID-19. This table comes from immunoSEQ multiplex PCR, and its TCRdb copy is limited to in-frame clones, with some not included. The sample consists of 110,000 or so clones, 85% to 90% of them appearing once. The sequenced sample consisted of peripheral blood. The origin of the receptors is a woman in her fifties or sixties with acute or convalescent COVID-19.

The gene calls are TRBV19 and TRBJ1-1, with TRBD1 matching over 7 bases. The germline gives CDR1 LNHDA, CDR2 SQIVND (reference sequence). V gave up 5 bases and J gave up 6 bases; unmatched junction bases: 6. The length of the CDR3 is 13 residues. The DNA of the CDR3 is TGTGCCAGTAGTCCACAGGGGAAACCTGAAGCTTTCTTT. Its translation: CASSPQGKPEAFF.

CDR3 region: CASSSGQRLTEAFF. CDR3 sequence (DNA): TGCGCCAGCAGCTCTGGACAGAGGTTAACTGAAGCTTTCTTT. The chain recombines TRBV5-1 with TRBJ1-1, with D possibly matching TRBD1 (6 bases). V lost 3 bases and J lost 5, with 14 bases in between. This CDR3 region has 14 residues. CDR1 and CDR2 from the germline V gene are SGHRS and YFSETQ.

The rearrangement joins TRBV21-1 to TRBJ2-7; TRBD2, the table's D call, was not compared with the DNA. TRBV21-1 is classified as a pseudogene. The CDR3 covers 18 residues. In DNA form, the CDR3 reads TGTGCCAGCACCGGGAGCGGGAGGGCCTTTAGTCTCCTTGACGAGCAGTACTTC. Its translation: CASTGSGRAFSLLDEQYF.

The chain carries TRBV3-1 (or the pseudogene TRBV3-2) and TRBJ1-2; D is perhaps TRBD1 (5 bases). The germline V gene encodes CDR1 LGHDT and CDR2 YNNKEL (reference sequence). Trimming took off 3 bases at V and 4 bases at J, with 12 bases between the two ends. This CDR3 is 14 amino acids long. The CDR3 sequence is CASSQSTEFYGYTF. The CDR3 nucleotides read TGTGCCAGCAGCCAGTCGACAGAGTTCTATGGCTACACCTTC.